At least ten counts were recorded for the clone carrying this T cell receptor beta chain. Amplification targeted the TCR beta CDR3 regions, with RNA transcripts as the source material. A first-round RT-PCR used HTBI primers, followed by a second-round multiplex PCR. TCRdb reprocessed the multiplex PCR reads with MiXCR, giving one entry per CDR3 protein. The sample consists of roughly 300,000 distinct CDR3 sequences, roughly 17% of them appearing once. The sample belongs to a study of Graves' ophthalmopathy and Graves' hyperthyroidism. J lost 7 bases, V lost 6 bases, and 7 bases had no gene match. The CDR3 runs to 13 residues. The V gene's germline CDR1 is SGHTA and CDR2 FQGNSA.

This receptor was identified in an adult man with Graves' ophthalmopathy. The chain joins TRBV7-2 to TRBJ1-2, with 8 nucleotides matching TRBD1. Sequenced input: peripheral blood. In nucleotides, the CDR3 is TGTGCCAGCAGTCCGGACAGGGTGGGTGGCTACACCTTC. Encoded protein: CASSPDRVGGYTF.